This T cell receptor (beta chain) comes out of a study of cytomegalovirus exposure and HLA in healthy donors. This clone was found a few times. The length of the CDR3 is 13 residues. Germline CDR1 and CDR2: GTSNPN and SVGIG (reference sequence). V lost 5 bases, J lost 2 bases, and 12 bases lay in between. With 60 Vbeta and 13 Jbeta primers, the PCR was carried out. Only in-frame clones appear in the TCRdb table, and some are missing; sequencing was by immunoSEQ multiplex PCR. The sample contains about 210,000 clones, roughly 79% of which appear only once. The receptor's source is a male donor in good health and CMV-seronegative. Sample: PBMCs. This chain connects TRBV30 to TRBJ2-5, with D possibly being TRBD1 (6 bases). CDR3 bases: TGTGCCTGGGCTACAGGGCTTCAAGAGACCCAGTACTTC. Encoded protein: CAWATGLQETQYF.